This entry describes one TCR beta chain. These data are taken from a study of blood T cell repertoires in COVID-19. Turning to the study itself: Collection of acute and convalescent COVID-19 samples took place in the United States, Italy and Spain. The analysed material was cDNA or gDNA that came from T cells, B-cell-depleted T cells, or PBMCs.

As processed by the authors: Amplification with reference gene primers provided the estimates of nucleated cell counts. TCRdb keeps only in-frame clones here, not all; method: immunoSEQ multiplex PCR. Clone size and the V and J calls come from that table; the DNA yielded D and trimming. The sample contains about 83,000 clones, roughly nine tenths of which appear only once. This TCR was recovered from a woman in her fifties or sixties with active or convalescent COVID-19. The sample taken for sequencing was peripheral blood.

CDR3 DNA: TGCAGCGTTCTGGCGGGGGTTCCCTACGAGCAGTACTTC. This sequence encodes CSVLAGVPYEQYF. V is TRBV29-1 and J is TRBJ2-7; 7 nucleotides align to TRBD2. V lost 5 bases to trimming and J lost 2 bases; unmatched junction nucleotides: 6. CDR1 and CDR2 from the germline V gene are SQVTM and ANQGSEA. CDR3 length: 13 residues.